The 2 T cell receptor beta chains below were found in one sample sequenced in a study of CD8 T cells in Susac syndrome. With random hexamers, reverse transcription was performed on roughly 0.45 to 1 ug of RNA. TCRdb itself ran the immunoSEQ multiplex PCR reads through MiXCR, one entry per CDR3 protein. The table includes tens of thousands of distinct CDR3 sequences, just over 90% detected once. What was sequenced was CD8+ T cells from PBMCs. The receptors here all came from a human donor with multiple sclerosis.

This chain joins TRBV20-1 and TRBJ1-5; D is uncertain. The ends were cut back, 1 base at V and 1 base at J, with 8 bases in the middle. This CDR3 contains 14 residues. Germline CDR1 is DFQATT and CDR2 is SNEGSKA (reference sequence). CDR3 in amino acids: CSARVAESNQPQHF. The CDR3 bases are TGCAGTGCTAGAGTGGCCGAAAGCAATCAGCCCCAGCATTTT.

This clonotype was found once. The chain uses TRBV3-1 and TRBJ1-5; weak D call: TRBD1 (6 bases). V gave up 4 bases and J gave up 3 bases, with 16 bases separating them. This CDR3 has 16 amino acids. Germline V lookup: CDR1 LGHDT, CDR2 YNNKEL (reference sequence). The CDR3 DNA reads TGTGCCAGCAGCCGTCCTCGGACAGCGGACAATCAGCCCCAGCATTTT. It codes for CASSRPRTADNQPQHF.